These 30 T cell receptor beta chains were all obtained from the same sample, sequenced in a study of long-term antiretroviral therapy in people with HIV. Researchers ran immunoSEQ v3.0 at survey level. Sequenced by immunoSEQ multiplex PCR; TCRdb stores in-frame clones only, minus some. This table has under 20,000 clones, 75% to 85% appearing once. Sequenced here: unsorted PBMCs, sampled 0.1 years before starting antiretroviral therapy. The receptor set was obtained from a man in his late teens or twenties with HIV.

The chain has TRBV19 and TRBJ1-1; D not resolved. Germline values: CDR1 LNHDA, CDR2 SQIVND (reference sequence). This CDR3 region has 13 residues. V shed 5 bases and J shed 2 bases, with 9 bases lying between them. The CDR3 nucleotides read TGTGCCAGTAGTCCCGATGGTAACACTGAAGCTTTCTTT. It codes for CASSPDGNTEAFF.

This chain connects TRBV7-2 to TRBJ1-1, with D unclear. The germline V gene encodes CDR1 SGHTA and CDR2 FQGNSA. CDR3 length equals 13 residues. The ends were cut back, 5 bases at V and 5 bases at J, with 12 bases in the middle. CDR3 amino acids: CASSQRSGTEAFF. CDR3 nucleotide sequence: TGTGCCAGCAGCCAAAGGTCCGGGACTGAAGCTTTCTTT.

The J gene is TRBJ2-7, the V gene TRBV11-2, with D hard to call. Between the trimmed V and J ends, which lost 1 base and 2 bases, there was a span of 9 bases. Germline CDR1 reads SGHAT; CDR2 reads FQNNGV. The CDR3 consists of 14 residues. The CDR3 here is CASSLGTTAYEQYF. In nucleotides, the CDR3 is TGTGCCAGCAGCTTAGGTACAACAGCCTACGAGCAGTACTTC.

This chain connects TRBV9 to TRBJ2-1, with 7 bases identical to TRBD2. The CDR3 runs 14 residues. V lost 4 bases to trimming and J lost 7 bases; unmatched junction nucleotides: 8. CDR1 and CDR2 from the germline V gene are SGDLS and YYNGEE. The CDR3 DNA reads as TGTGCCAGCAGCCCCGGGACTATGTTTAATGAGCAGTTCTTC. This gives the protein CASSPGTMFNEQFF.

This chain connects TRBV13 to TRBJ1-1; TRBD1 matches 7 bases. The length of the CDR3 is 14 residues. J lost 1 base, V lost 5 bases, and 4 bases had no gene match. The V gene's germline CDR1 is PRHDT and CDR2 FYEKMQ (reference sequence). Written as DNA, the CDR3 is TGTGCCAGCAGCCTCGGGACAGAGAACACTGAAGCTTTCTTT. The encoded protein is CASSLGTENTEAFF.

CDR3 in DNA: TGCGCCAGCAGCCAAGATGCGGCTACGCAGTATTTT. Encoded protein: CASSQDAATQYF. This chain links TRBV4-3 with TRBJ2-3; unclear D gene. Germline CDR1 is LGHNA and CDR2 is YSLEER. This CDR3 spans 12 amino acids. Trimming cost V 0 bases and J 8 bases, with 6 bases left between them.

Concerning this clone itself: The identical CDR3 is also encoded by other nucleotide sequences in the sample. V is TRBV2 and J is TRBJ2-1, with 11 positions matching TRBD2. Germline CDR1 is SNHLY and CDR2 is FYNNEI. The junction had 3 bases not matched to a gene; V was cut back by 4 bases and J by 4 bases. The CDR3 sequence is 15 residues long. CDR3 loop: CASSVTSGGYNEQFF. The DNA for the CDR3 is TGTGCCAGCAGTGTCACTAGCGGGGGTTACAATGAGCAGTTCTTC.

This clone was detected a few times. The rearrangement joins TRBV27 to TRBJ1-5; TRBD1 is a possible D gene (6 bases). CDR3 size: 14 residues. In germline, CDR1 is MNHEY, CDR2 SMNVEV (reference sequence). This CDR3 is CASARGANNQPQHF. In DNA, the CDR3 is TGTGCTTCAGCCAGGGGAGCGAACAATCAGCCCCAGCATTTT.

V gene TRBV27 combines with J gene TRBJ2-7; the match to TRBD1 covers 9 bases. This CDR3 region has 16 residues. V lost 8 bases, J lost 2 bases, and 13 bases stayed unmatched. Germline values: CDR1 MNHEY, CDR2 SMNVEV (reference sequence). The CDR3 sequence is CASYLGQGEGPYEQYF. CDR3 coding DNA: TGTGCCAGCTATTTGGGACAGGGCGAAGGGCCCTACGAGCAGTACTTC.

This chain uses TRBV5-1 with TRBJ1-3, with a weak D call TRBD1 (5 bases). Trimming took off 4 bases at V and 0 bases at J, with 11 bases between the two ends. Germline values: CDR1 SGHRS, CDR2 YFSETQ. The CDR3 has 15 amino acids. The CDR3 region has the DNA TGCGCCAGCAGCGCGGGCGACAGCTCTGGAAACACCATATATTTT. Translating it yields CASSAGDSSGNTIYF.

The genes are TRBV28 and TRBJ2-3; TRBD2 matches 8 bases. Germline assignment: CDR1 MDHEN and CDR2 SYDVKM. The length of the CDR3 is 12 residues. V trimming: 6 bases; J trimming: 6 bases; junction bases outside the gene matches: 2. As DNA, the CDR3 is TGTGCCAGCAGAGGGACTAGGGATACGCAGTATTTT. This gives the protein CASRGTRDTQYF.

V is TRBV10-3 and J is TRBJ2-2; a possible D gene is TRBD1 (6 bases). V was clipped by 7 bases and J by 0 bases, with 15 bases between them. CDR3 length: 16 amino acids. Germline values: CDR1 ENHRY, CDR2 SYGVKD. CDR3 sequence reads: CAITQDRRSNTGELFF. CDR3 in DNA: TGTGCCATCACCCAGGACAGAAGATCGAACACCGGGGAGCTGTTTTTT.

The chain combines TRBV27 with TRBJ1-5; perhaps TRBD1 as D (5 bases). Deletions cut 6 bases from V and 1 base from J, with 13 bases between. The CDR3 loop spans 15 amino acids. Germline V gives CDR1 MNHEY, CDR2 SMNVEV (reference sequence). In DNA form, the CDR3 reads TGTGCCAGCAGGTCCGTGGGGGGAAGCAATCAGCCCCAGCATTTT. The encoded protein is CASRSVGGSNQPQHF.

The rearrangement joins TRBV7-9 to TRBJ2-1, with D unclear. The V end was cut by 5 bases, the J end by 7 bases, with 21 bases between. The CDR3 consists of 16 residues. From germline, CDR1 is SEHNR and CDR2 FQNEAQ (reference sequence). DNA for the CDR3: TGTGCCAGCAGCCCTAAAGCTCATTTAAGGTCTAATGAGCAGTTCTTC. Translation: CASSPKAHLRSNEQFF.

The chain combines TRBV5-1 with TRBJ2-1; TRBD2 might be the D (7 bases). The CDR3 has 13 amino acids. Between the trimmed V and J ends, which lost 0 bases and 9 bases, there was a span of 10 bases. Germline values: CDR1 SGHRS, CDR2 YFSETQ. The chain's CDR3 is CASSLGGGAEQFF. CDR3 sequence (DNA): TGCGCCAGCAGCTTGGGGGGGGGCGCTGAGCAGTTCTTC.

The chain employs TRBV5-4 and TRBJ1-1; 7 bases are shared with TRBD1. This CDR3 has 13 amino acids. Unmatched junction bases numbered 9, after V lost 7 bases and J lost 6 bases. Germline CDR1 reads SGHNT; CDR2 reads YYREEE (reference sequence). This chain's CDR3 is CASGDSGESEAFF. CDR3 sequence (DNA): TGTGCCAGCGGGGACAGCGGGGAGTCTGAAGCTTTCTTT.

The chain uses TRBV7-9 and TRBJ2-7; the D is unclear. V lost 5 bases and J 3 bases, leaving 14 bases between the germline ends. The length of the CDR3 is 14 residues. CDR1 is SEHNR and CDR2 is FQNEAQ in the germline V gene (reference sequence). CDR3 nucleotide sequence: TGTGCCAGCAGCCTTAACACTAACGGCTACGAGCAGTACTTC. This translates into CASSLNTNGYEQYF.

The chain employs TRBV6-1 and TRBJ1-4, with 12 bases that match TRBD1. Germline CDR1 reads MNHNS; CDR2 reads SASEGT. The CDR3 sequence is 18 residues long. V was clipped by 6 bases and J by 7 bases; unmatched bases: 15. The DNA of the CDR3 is TGTGCCAGCAGCGAAACCGGGACAGGGGGCGCTCGGCGTGAAAAACTGTTTTTT. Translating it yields CASSETGTGGARREKLFF.

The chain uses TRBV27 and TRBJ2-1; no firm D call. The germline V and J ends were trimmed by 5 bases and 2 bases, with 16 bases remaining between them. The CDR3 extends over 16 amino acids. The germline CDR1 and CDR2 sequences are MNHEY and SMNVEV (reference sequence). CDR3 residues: CASSPPLLPAYNEQFF. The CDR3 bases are TGTGCCAGCAGTCCCCCACTTCTTCCAGCCTACAATGAGCAGTTCTTC.

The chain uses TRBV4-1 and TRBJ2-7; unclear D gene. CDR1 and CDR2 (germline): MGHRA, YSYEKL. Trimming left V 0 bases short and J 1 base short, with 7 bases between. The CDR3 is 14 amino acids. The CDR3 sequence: CASSQEIQSYEQYF. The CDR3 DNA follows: TGCGCCAGCAGCCAAGAGATACAGTCCTACGAGCAGTACTTC.

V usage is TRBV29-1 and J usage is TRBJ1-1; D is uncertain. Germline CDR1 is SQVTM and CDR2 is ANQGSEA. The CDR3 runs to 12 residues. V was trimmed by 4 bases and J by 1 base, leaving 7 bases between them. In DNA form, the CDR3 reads TGCAGCGTTGTATTAGAGAACACTGAAGCTTTCTTT. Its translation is CSVVLENTEAFF.

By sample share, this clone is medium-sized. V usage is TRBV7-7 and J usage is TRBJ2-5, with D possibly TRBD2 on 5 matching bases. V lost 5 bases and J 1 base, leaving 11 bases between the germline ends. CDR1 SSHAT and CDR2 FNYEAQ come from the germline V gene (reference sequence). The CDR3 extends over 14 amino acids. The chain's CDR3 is CASSARGSQETQYF. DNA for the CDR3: TGTGCCAGCAGCGCCCGGGGAAGCCAAGAGACCCAGTACTTC.

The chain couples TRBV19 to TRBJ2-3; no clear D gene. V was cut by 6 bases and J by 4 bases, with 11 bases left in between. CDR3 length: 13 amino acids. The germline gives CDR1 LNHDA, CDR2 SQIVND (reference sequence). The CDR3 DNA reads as TGTGCCAGTAGCCCGGGCAATTCAGATACGCAGTATTTT. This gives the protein CASSPGNSDTQYF.

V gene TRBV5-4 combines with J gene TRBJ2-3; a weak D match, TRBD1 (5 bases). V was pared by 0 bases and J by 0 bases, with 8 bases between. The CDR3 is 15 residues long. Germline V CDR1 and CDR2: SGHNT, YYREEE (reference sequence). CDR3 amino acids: CASSLDQGSTDTQYF. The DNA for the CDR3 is TGTGCCAGCAGCTTGGATCAGGGCAGCACAGATACGCAGTATTTT.

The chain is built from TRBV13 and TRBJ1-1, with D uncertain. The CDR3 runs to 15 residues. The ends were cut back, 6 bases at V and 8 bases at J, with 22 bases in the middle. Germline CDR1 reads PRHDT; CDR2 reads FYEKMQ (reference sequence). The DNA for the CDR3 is TGTGCCAGCAGGGTGTCAGACGTCCGCACGGGGGAAGCTTTCTTT. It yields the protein CASRVSDVRTGEAFF.

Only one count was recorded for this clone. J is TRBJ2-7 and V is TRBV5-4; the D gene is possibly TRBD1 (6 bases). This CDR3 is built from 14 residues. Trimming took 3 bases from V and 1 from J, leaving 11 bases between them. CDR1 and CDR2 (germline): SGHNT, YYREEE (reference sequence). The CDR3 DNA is TGTGCCAGCAGCTCCGGAAGGGGGTCCTACGAGCAGTACTTC. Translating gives CASSSGRGSYEQYF.

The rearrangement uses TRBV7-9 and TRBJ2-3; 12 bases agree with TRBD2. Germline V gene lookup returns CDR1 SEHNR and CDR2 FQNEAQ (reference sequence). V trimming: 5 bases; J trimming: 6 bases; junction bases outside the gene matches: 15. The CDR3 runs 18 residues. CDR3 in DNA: TGTGCCAGCAGCCCGCAACGTCCTAGCGGGAGGGCCAGGGATACGCAGTATTTT. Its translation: CASSPQRPSGRARDTQYF.

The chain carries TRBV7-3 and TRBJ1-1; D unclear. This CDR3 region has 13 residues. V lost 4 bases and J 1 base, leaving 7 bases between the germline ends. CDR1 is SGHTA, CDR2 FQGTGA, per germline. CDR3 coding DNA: TGTGCCAGCAGCTCGTTGGCGAACACTGAAGCTTTCTTT. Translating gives CASSSLANTEAFF.

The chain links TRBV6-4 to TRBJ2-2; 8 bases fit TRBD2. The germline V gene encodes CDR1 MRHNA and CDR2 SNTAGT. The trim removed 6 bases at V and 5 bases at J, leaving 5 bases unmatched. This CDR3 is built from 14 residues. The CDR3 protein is CASRPLAETGELFF. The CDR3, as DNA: TGTGCCAGCAGACCACTAGCGGAGACCGGGGAGCTGTTTTTT.

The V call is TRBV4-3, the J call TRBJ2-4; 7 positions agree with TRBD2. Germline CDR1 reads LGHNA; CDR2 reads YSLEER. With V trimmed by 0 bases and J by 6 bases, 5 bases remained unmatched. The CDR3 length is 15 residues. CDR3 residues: CASSQEWGGINIQYF. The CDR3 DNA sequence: TGCGCCAGCAGCCAAGAGTGGGGAGGGATAAACATTCAGTACTTC.